Presented here are 15 T cell receptor beta chains from one specimen sequenced in a study of CD8+CD57+ T cells in acquired aplastic anemia. Profiles of TCR beta VDJ and CDR3 were generated from a genomic DNA template. TCRdb re-analysed the reads in MiXCR, keeping a single row per CDR3 protein. The sample lists hundreds of thousands of distinct CDR3 sequences, 82% occurring once. Sequencing was done on patients that had shown CD8+CD57+ cell expansion by flow cytometry. Sequenced material: sorted CD4+, CD8+, or CD8+CD57+ T cells (not recorded which) from PBMCs. The receptors here all came from a human donor with aplastic anemia.

V and J are TRBV7-9 and TRBJ1-6; no firm D call. CDR1 is SEHNR and CDR2 is FQNEAQ in the germline V gene (reference sequence). Trimming shortened V by 3 bases and J by 16 bases, and 25 bases separated the two germline ends. This CDR3 spans 16 amino acids. Here the CDR3 DNA reads TGTGCCAGCAGCTTGGGAAGAAGCGGGTATAATTCAGCGCTCCACTTT. This encodes CASSLGRSGYNSALHF.

The rearrangement uses TRBV7-9 and TRBJ2-3; D is possibly TRBD2 (6 bases). The germline V gene has CDR1 SEHNR and CDR2 FQNEAQ (reference sequence). Trimming left V 5 bases short and J 10 bases short, with 19 bases between. This CDR3 is built from 14 residues. CDR3 sequence: CASSLGGGPNAQYF. The DNA for the CDR3 is TGTGCCAGCAGCCTCGGGGGAGGTCCCAATGCGCAGTATTTT.

This chain links TRBV9 with TRBJ2-1, with unresolved D. The V and J ends lost 0 bases and 11 bases respectively, with 18 bases between them. The germline CDR1 and CDR2 sequences are SGDLS and YYNGEE. CDR3 length: 15 residues. CDR3 residues: CASSVGVSRNQQQFF. The CDR3 DNA reads TGTGCCAGCAGCGTAGGGGTGTCGAGAAACCAGCAGCAGTTCTTC.

Of note for this clonotype: One end of the junction fails to match germline, which may point to a read error. The CDR3 DNA is TGTGCCAGCAGGGTCGGAGGCACGACTACGGCTTACTTT. This codes for CASRVGGTTTAYF. The rearrangement joins TRBV2 to TRBJ1-1; no reliable D call. The CDR3 consists of 13 residues. The germline V gene has CDR1 SNHLY and CDR2 FYNNEI. The full variable domain, rest sourced from reference TRBV2 and TRBJ1-1, is EPEVTQTPSHQVTQMGQEVILRCVPISNHLYFYWYRQILGQKVEFLVSFYNNEISEKSEIFDDQFSVERPDGSNFTLKIRSTKLEDSAMYFCASRVGGTTTAYFGQGTRLTVV.

This clonotype was found once. The rearrangement joins TRBV7-8 to TRBJ1-6; D remains unclear. CDR1 SGHVS and CDR2 FQNEAQ come from the germline V gene. Trimming took off 1 base at V and 13 bases at J, with 20 bases between the two ends. CDR3 length equals 16 residues. The CDR3 is CASSLGGGPDKPPLHF. The CDR3, as DNA: TGTGCCAGCAGCTTAGGGGGAGGCCCCGATAAGCCGCCCCTCCACTTT.

This rearrangement joins TRBV7-9 to TRBJ2-5, with TRBD2 matching 8 bases. Near its end, the DNA agrees better with TRBJ2-7, so the J call may be wrong. Germline CDR1 SEHNR, CDR2 FQNEAQ (reference sequence). The CDR3 has 15 amino acids. The CDR3: CASSKLAANRYEQYF. The CDR3 coding sequence is TGTGCCAGCAGTAAACTAGCGGCAAATAGATACGAGCAGTACTTC.

The CDR3 reads CATSVPRGASGTGELFF. CDR3 bases: TGTGCCACCAGCGTTCCACGGGGCGCTTCGGGCACCGGGGAGCTGTTTTTT. V gene TRBV15 combines with J gene TRBJ2-2; D may be TRBD1 or TRBD2 (5 bases each). This CDR3 is built from 17 residues. Germline V gives CDR1 LNHNV, CDR2 YYDKDF (reference sequence). V lost 5 bases and J lost 4, with 20 bases in between. The full variable domain, with the rest looked up from reference TRBV15 and TRBJ2-2, is DAMVIQNPRYQVTQFGKPVTLSCSQTLNHNVMYWYQQKSSQAPKLLFHYYDKDFNNEADTPDNFQSRRPNTSFCFLDIRSPGLGDTAMYLCATSVPRGASGTGELFFGEGSRLTVL.

The chain links TRBV7-9 to TRBJ2-1; TRBD1 matches at 7 bases. The trim removed 11 bases at V and 3 bases at J, leaving 10 bases unmatched. In germline, CDR1 is SEHNR, CDR2 FQNEAQ (reference sequence). The CDR3 runs to 14 residues. The DNA for the CDR3 is TGTGCCGGACAGGCGACGTCGTTCTACAATGAGCAGTTCTTC. Encoded protein: CAGQATSFYNEQFF.

The chain combines TRBV11-3 with TRBJ2-7, with D maybe TRBD1 (5 bases). The CDR3 runs 15 residues. Trimming cost V 5 bases and J 3 bases, with 17 bases left between them. The germline gives CDR1 SGHNT, CDR2 YENEEA. CDR3 DNA sequence: TGTGCCAGCAGCGTGGATCTGACAGTACTCTACGAGCAGTACTTC. This gives the protein CASSVDLTVLYEQYF.

V and J are TRBV11-3 and TRBJ2-7; D may correspond to TRBD1 or TRBD2 (5 bases each). The CDR3 has 15 amino acids. The germline V gene has CDR1 SGHNT and CDR2 YENEEA. CDR3 loop: CASSVEGMSSYEQYV. CDR3 coding DNA: TGTGCCAGCAGCGTAGAGGGGATGAGCTCCTACGAGCAGTACGTC.

This clonotype came up a few times. The J gene is TRBJ2-7, the V gene TRBV7-9, with D unclear. Germline values: CDR1 SEHNR, CDR2 FQNEAQ (reference sequence). There are 18 residues in the CDR3. V dropped 1 base and J dropped 3 bases, with 22 bases sitting between them. The CDR3 region has the DNA TGTGCCAGCAGCTTAGAGACTGAACCCTACGAGCAGTACTACGAGCAGTACGTC. This gives the protein CASSLETEPYEQYYEQYV.

Comment on this clonotype: The CDR3 end shows no conserved phenylalanine or tryptophan, and so a read error is likely. The DNA is left out, because the CDR3 cannot be placed on it with certainty; the CDR3 is given as TCRdb lists it. J is TRBJ1-1 and V is TRBV2; no check of the table's D call, TRBD1, against the DNA was made. CDR1 and CDR2 from the germline V gene are SNHLY and FYNNEI. The CDR3 has 15 amino acids, counting both end residues. This CDR3 reads CASRFGGTDQDEFGS.

The chain links TRBV10-1 to TRBJ1-1; D unclear. Between the trimmed V and J ends, which lost 0 bases and 4 bases, there was a span of 12 bases. Germline CDR1 WNHNN, CDR2 SYGVQD (reference sequence). The CDR3 is 15 residues long. Here the CDR3 reads CASSESSVGITEAFF. As DNA, the CDR3 is TGCGCCAGCAGTGAGTCGTCGGTAGGCATCACTGAAGCTTTCTTT.

Remarks on this clonotype: At one boundary the junction diverges from the germline segment, which might be a read error. The V call is TRBV7-8, the J call TRBJ2-3; tentative D call: TRBD2 (6 bases). Germline lookup yields CDR1 SGHVS and CDR2 FQNEAQ. The CDR3 totals 13 residues. The CDR3 bases are TGTGCCAGCGGCTTCGGGGGAGACGAGACAGAGTATTTT. Its translation: CASGFGGDETEYF.

The gene calls are TRBV6-5 and TRBJ2-7; TRBD1 matches 7 bases. Germline assignment: CDR1 MNHEY and CDR2 SVGAGI. The CDR3 length is 13 residues. Losses at the gene ends were 5 bases for V and 3 bases for J; bases not matched to a gene: 4. CDR3 coding DNA: TGTGCCAGCAGTGACAGGGCAAGCTACGAGCAGTACGTC. Protein product: CASSDRASYEQYV.